This passage covers 17 T cell receptor beta chains from one sample sequenced in a study of blood T cell repertoires in COVID-19. The method was immunoSEQ multiplex PCR; TCRdb's version includes in-frame clones alone and lacks a portion of them. Of some 70,000 clones listed, about 88% were seen once; the top ten hold less than 3%. Sequenced: peripheral blood. The receptors stem from a man aged 65 to 85 with active or convalescent COVID-19.

The DNA of the CDR3 is TGTGCCAGCAGCGAAGGACTAGCGGGAGGATTGGCCAAAAACATTCAGTACTTC. Protein sequence: CASSEGLAGGLAKNIQYF. The chain recombines TRBV9 with TRBJ2-4; 14 positions agree with TRBD2. The CDR3 length is 18 residues. With V trimmed by 3 bases and J by 1 base, 6 bases remained unmatched. CDR1 and CDR2 (germline): SGDLS, YYNGEE.

The chain employs TRBV28 and TRBJ1-5; 7 bases match TRBD1. The CDR3 is 18 residues long. V was pared by 1 base and J by 0 bases, with 9 bases of the junction left unmatched. Germline V gene sequence: CDR1 MDHEN, CDR2 SYDVKM. CDR3 nucleotide sequence: TGTGCCAGCAGTTTATTCGGCGTTGGGACAGTTAGCAATCAGCCCCAGCATTTT. It translates to CASSLFGVGTVSNQPQHF.

The genes are TRBV12-3 or TRBV12-4 and TRBJ2-2; D gene unclear. This CDR3 has 12 residues. Trimming removed 10 bases at V and 2 bases at J, with 8 bases between. CDR3 nucleotide sequence: TGTGCCAACACCTTAAACACCGGGGAGCTGTTTTTT. Amino acids: CANTLNTGELFF.

The chain couples TRBV11-3 to TRBJ2-3; 12 bases agree with TRBD2. The CDR3 is 16 residues long. V trimming: 1 base; J trimming: 6 bases; junction bases outside the gene matches: 5. Germline V CDR1 and CDR2: SGHNT, YENEEA. DNA for the CDR3: TGTGCCAGCAGCTTAGCCCTAGCGGGAGGGAGGGATACGCAGTATTTT. Translation gives CASSLALAGGRDTQYF.

This clone was detected only once. This chain joins TRBV24-1 and TRBJ2-7, with a weak D call TRBD2 (6 bases). Germline assignment: CDR1 KGHDR and CDR2 SFDVKD. Trimming removed 4 bases at V and 0 bases at J, with 15 bases between. This CDR3 has 16 residues. This chain's CDR3 is CATSDCGRGTSYEQYF. The DNA of the CDR3 is TGTGCCACCAGTGACTGTGGACGGGGGACCTCCTACGAGCAGTACTTC.

V usage is TRBV10-3 and J usage is TRBJ1-1; D call uncertain. Germline V gene lookup returns CDR1 ENHRY and CDR2 SYGVKD. The CDR3 consists of 13 residues. V was cut by 10 bases and J by 1 base, with 13 bases left in between. The CDR3 loop reads CATQASGNTEAFF. As DNA, the CDR3 is TGTGCCACGCAGGCTTCCGGGAACACTGAAGCTTTCTTT.

The V and J genes are TRBV5-1 and TRBJ2-3, with D possibly being TRBD2 (5 bases). V shed 0 bases and J shed 0 bases, with 14 bases lying between them. Germline V CDR1 and CDR2: SGHRS, YFSETQ. The CDR3 has 17 residues. CDR3 amino acids: CASSLASGITSTDTQYF. The CDR3 DNA reads TGCGCCAGCAGCTTGGCATCGGGAATTACGAGCACAGATACGCAGTATTTT.

In its sample, this clone was seen a few times. V is TRBV28 and J is TRBJ1-2; 8 bases line up with TRBD1. There are 14 residues in the CDR3. Germline CDR1 reads MDHEN; CDR2 reads SYDVKM. The ends lost 6 bases at V and 4 bases at J; junction bases unmatched: 7. The CDR3 here is CASSGQGGFYGYTF. CDR3 DNA sequence: TGTGCCAGCAGCGGACAGGGAGGATTCTATGGCTACACCTTC.

The V gene is TRBV3-1 (or the pseudogene TRBV3-2), the J gene TRBJ1-3; TRBD1 matches at 7 bases. Germline CDR1 and CDR2: LGHDT and YNNKEL (reference sequence). The CDR3 is 15 residues long. Trimming cost V 3 bases and J 0 bases; bases outside gene matches: 2. The CDR3 nucleotides are TGTGCCAGCAGCCAGGGGACAGACTCTGGAAACACCATATATTTT. Protein: CASSQGTDSGNTIYF.

Here the CDR3 DNA reads TGTGCCTGGAGTGTCCACAGGGGGAACTATGGCTACACCTTC. The encoded protein is CAWSVHRGNYGYTF. The J gene is TRBJ1-2, the V gene TRBV30; TRBD1 matches 8 bases. The germline CDR1 and CDR2 sequences are GTSNPN and SVGIG (reference sequence). This CDR3 has 14 residues. Trimming removed 0 bases from V and 2 bases from J; junction bases left unmatched: 2.

The rearrangement links TRBV7-8 to TRBJ2-1; 12 bases are a match to TRBD2. Looked up from germline, CDR1 is SGHVS and CDR2 is FQNEAQ. The ends lost 5 bases at V and 4 bases at J; junction bases unmatched: 3. This CDR3 spans 15 amino acids. CDR3 amino acids: CASSHGLAGYNEQFF. CDR3 coding DNA: TGTGCCAGCAGCCACGGACTAGCGGGGTACAATGAGCAGTTCTTC.

V gene TRBV18 combines with J gene TRBJ1-1, with a weak D call TRBD1 (6 bases). The CDR3 loop spans 14 amino acids. The germline V and J ends were trimmed by 6 bases and 8 bases, with 19 bases remaining between them. Germline V CDR1 and CDR2: KGHSH, LQKENI. CDR3 coding DNA: TGTGCCAGCTCCCCGGATTATCGGACAGCCGAAGCTTTCTTT. Amino acid sequence: CASSPDYRTAEAFF.

The V gene is TRBV9, the J gene TRBJ2-7, with a tentative D call TRBD1 (6 bases). Germline CDR1 and CDR2: SGDLS and YYNGEE. The CDR3 loop spans 15 amino acids. V lost 0 bases and J 1 base, leaving 11 bases between the germline ends. The CDR3, as DNA: TGTGCCAGCAGCGTAGCGGCAGGGGAGTCCTACGAGCAGTACTTC. This translates into CASSVAAGESYEQYF.

V and J are TRBV2 and TRBJ1-6; 8 bases line up with TRBD1. Germline V gives CDR1 SNHLY, CDR2 FYNNEI. The CDR3 loop spans 15 amino acids. V dropped 7 bases and J dropped 7; count of bases not matched to a gene: 9. The CDR3 sequence: CASNFDRGRNSPLHF. CDR3 in DNA: TGTGCCAGCAATTTCGACAGGGGAAGGAATTCACCCCTCCACTTT.

The V call is TRBV7-9, the J call TRBJ2-1; TRBD2 matches at 11 bases. The junction had 15 bases not matched to a gene; V was cut back by 5 bases and J by 9 bases. This CDR3 spans 17 amino acids. CDR1 SEHNR and CDR2 FQNEAQ come from the germline V gene (reference sequence). The CDR3 DNA reads as TGTGCCAGCAGCCCCGGGACGTGGGAACTAGCGGGAGTTGAGCAGTTCTTC. It is translated as CASSPGTWELAGVEQFF.

This clone was detected only once. The chain is built from TRBV18 and TRBJ2-4; 7 bases are shared with TRBD1. The trim removed 5 bases at V and 15 bases at J, leaving 16 bases unmatched. CDR1 is KGHSH and CDR2 is LQKENI in the germline V gene. This CDR3 has 14 amino acids. The CDR3 reads CASSSDRAPSIGYF. CDR3 DNA sequence: TGTGCCAGCTCATCCGACAGGGCGCCCTCGATAGGGTACTTC.

This chain connects TRBV7-6 to TRBJ2-7, with 8 bases aligning to TRBD1. Trimming cost V 1 base and J 4 bases; bases outside gene matches: 6. This CDR3 is 15 amino acids long. Germline V gene sequence: CDR1 SGHVS, CDR2 FNYEAQ. This CDR3 reads CASSLGGTGPYEQYF. The DNA for the CDR3 is TGTGCCAGCAGCTTAGGAGGGACAGGACCATACGAGCAGTACTTC. Looking up the rest from reference TRBV7-6 and TRBJ2-7 gives the full variable domain: GAGVSQSPRYKVTKRGQDVALRCDPISGHVSLYWYRQALGQGPEFLTYFNYEAQQDKSGLPNDRFSAERPEGSISTLTIQRTEQRDSAMYRCASSLGGTGPYEQYFGPGTRLTVT.